These 9 T cell receptor beta chains originate from one sample sequenced in a study of T cells after yellow fever vaccination. From the 5' RACE reads, TCRdb called clonotypes with MiXCR, one entry per CDR3 protein. The sample records more than 450,000 distinct CDR3 sequences, around a fifth being singletons. The sample was PBMCs, taken about 21 days after the first yellow fever vaccination. Receptor source: a man aged 18-30 years who received the YFV17D yellow fever vaccine.

This clonotype was seen a handful of times. J is TRBJ1-1 and V is TRBV9, with D hard to call. From germline, CDR1 is SGDLS and CDR2 YYNGEE. V was shortened by 0 bases and J by 1 base, with 7 bases between the two germline ends. The CDR3 loop spans 14 amino acids. The CDR3 coding sequence is TGTGCCAGCAGCGTAGCTATAACGAACACTGAAGCTTTCTTT. Translation gives CASSVAITNTEAFF.

In this sample, this clonotype turned up a few times. The genes are TRBV29-1 and TRBJ2-1; D is ambiguous. There are 12 residues in the CDR3. The V end was cut by 8 bases, the J end by 5 bases, with 13 bases between. Per germline, CDR1 SQVTM and CDR2 ANQGSEA. CDR3 coding DNA: TGCAGCTCACATCGTCCTGACAATGAGCAGTTCTTC. This translates into CSSHRPDNEQFF.

The chain has TRBV7-2 and TRBJ1-2, with TRBD1 matching over 7 bases. V gave up 1 base and J gave up 4 bases; unmatched junction bases: 6. CDR3 length: 15 amino acids. Germline V gene data show CDR1 as SGHTA and CDR2 as FQGNSA. CDR3: CASSLVQGVGYGYTF. As DNA, the CDR3 is TGTGCCAGCAGCTTAGTCCAGGGGGTTGGCTATGGCTACACCTTC.

In its sample, this clonotype was seen a few times. The genes are TRBV6-1 and TRBJ1-5; D is ambiguous. V lost 6 bases to trimming and J lost 0 bases, with 12 bases between them. This CDR3 contains 15 residues. Germline CDR1 and CDR2: MNHNS and SASEGT. The CDR3 DNA is TGTGCCAGCAGGGCGGCCGTTACTAGCAATCAGCCCCAGCATTTT. Translation gives CASRAAVTSNQPQHF.

The gene calls are TRBV5-1 and TRBJ2-7, with 7 bases fitting TRBD1. The CDR3 totals 14 residues. Germline V lookup: CDR1 SGHRS, CDR2 YFSETQ. V shed 4 bases, J shed 3 bases, and the junction held 7 bases outside the gene matches. The CDR3 sequence is CASSPQGPLYEQYF. The CDR3 bases are TGCGCCAGCAGCCCACAGGGGCCCCTCTACGAGCAGTACTTC.

This clonotype was observed a handful of times. The rearrangement links TRBV7-9 to TRBJ1-5; 8 nucleotides align to TRBD1. This CDR3 spans 17 amino acids. Per germline, CDR1 SEHNR and CDR2 FQNEAQ (reference sequence). After removal of 11 bases from V and 5 bases from J, the junction contained 20 bases not matched to a gene. The CDR3 bases are TGTGCCGCGCATTCCAGGGACAGGAACGATTCCTATCAGCCCCAGCATTTT. Protein sequence: CAAHSRDRNDSYQPQHF.

Only a few counts were recorded for this clonotype. The V call is TRBV20-1, the J call TRBJ2-2; 7 nucleotides agree with TRBD2. In germline, CDR1 is DFQATT, CDR2 SNEGSKA (reference sequence). This CDR3 contains 16 residues. With 0 bases clipped from V and 1 base from J, the junction kept 5 bases outside the gene matches. The CDR3: CSARDPRGGNTGELFF. CDR3 bases: TGCAGTGCTAGAGATCCGCGCGGGGGGAACACCGGGGAGCTGTTTTTT.

This clonotype was observed a handful of times. In DNA, the CDR3 is TGCAGTGCTAGACGGGGTCCCCCTGGAGAGACCCAGTACTTC. Its translation is CSARRGPPGETQYF. The genes are TRBV20-1 and TRBJ2-5; possible D gene TRBD2, 5 bases. The CDR3 has 14 amino acids. V lost 2 bases and J 4 bases, leaving 14 bases between the germline ends. Looked up from germline, CDR1 is DFQATT and CDR2 is SNEGSKA (reference sequence).

This clonotype occurred a few times. This chain connects TRBV6-1 to TRBJ2-7; TRBD1 agrees at 9 bases. Germline trimming cut 8 bases from V and 2 bases from J; bases unmatched to any gene: 13. Germline V gives CDR1 MNHNS, CDR2 SASEGT. CDR3 length equals 16 residues. The CDR3 DNA reads as TGTGCCAGCTTTCCTTCGGACAGGGGATTCCCCTACGAGCAGTACTTC. Protein: CASFPSDRGFPYEQYF.